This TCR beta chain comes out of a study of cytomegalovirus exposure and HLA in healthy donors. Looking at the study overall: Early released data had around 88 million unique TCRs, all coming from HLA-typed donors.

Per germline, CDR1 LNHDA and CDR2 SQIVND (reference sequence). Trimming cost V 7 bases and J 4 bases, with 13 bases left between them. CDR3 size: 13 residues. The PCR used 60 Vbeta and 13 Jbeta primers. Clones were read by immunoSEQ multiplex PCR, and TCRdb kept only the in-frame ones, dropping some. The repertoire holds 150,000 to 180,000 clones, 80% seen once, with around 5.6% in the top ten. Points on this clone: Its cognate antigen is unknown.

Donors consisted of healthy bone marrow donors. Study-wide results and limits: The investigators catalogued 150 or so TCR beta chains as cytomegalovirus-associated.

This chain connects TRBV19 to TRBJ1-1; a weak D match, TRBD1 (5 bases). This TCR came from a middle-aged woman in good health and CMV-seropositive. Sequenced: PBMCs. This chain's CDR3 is CASNVAGGTEAFF. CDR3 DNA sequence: TGTGCCAGTAATGTGGCGGGGGGCACTGAAGCTTTCTTT.